This TCR beta chain was sequenced during a study of OX40 agonist ivuxolimab in advanced cancers. In the study overall: At 0.01 to 10 mg/kg, ivuxolimab was administered intravenously to patients every 2 weeks. Cohort: roughly 79% men, mean age around 55, aged about 23 to 80. Findings and caveats of the study: Partial responders dosed at 0.1-3.0 mg/kg displayed clonal expansion ranking among the lowest. On average, a greater number of expanded clones characterised CD8+ T cells relative to CD4+.

Measured with immunoSEQ multiplex PCR; TCRdb has only the in-frame clones, and not every one. Of 30,000 to 45,000 clones listed, about 80% are singletons. Worth noting for this clone: The antigen is unknown.

Trimming removed 0 bases at V and 0 bases at J, with 9 bases between. Per the germline V gene, CDR1 is MGHRA and CDR2 is YSYEKL. This CDR3 has 16 residues. This chain uses TRBV4-1 with TRBJ1-5; possible D gene TRBD1, 5 bases. The starting material was CD4+ or CD8+ T cells sorted from blood, obtained in a trial of the OX40 agonist ivuxolimab. This sequence was found in an adult with an advanced solid tumor such as melanoma, head and neck, liver or kidney cancer. The CDR3 sequence is CASSQEMTDSNQPQHF. In DNA form, the CDR3 reads TGCGCCAGCAGCCAAGAAATGACAGATAGCAATCAGCCCCAGCATTTT.